The 27 T cell receptor beta chains in this list originate from one sample, sequenced in a study of T cell changes during pregnancy in multiple sclerosis. Only in-frame clones appear in the TCRdb table, and some are missing; sequencing was by immunoSEQ multiplex PCR. The sample consists of 50,000 to 75,000 clones, 85% to 95% of them appearing once. The input for sequencing was CD8+ T cells from peripheral blood mononuclear cells, taken in the third trimester of pregnancy. These receptors came from a female donor with multiple sclerosis, enrolled in a pregnancy study.

This rearrangement joins TRBV5-1 to TRBJ1-5; 7 nucleotides match TRBD1. The CDR3 spans 17 residues. The trim removed 0 bases at V and 4 bases at J, leaving 10 bases unmatched. Germline CDR1 SGHRS, CDR2 YFSETQ. CDR3 DNA: TGCGCCAGCAGCTTGGAACAGGGGCAGGGGGTTAATCAGCCCCAGCATTTT. Its protein product is CASSLEQGQGVNQPQHF.

This clone was seen once. The CDR3 reads CASSVGSGETQYF. DNA of the CDR3: TGTGCCAGCAGCGTAGGTTCAGGGGAGACCCAGTACTTC. The chain has TRBV9 and TRBJ2-5; TRBD1 might be the D (5 bases). The CDR3 runs 13 residues. Germline CDR1 and CDR2: SGDLS and YYNGEE. Trimming left V 0 bases short and J 5 bases short, with 8 bases between.

This chain links TRBV19 with TRBJ1-5; D gene ambiguous. With 5 bases removed from V and 5 bases from J, the gap between germline ends came to 10 bases. The CDR3 runs 13 residues. Germline CDR1 is LNHDA and CDR2 is SQIVND (reference sequence). CDR3 DNA: TGTGCCAGTAGTGTCGGTGGGCATCAGCCCCAGCATTTT. Its translation: CASSVGGHQPQHF.

The V and J genes are TRBV6-4 and TRBJ2-3, with D unclear. The CDR3 is 13 residues long. Germline values: CDR1 MRHNA, CDR2 SNTAGT. V lost 2 bases to trimming and J lost 7 bases, with 10 bases between them. The CDR3 DNA is TGTGCCAGCAGTGACGCGAATACCAATACGCAGTATTTT. Amino acids: CASSDANTNTQYF.

This sequence joins TRBV19 and TRBJ1-1; D is uncertain. The germline gives CDR1 LNHDA, CDR2 SQIVND (reference sequence). The CDR3 sequence is 13 residues long. Trimming removed 3 bases at V and 3 bases at J, with 8 bases between. CDR3 DNA: TGTGCCAGTAGTATGGGGAGCCACACTGAAGCTTTCTTT. This gives the protein CASSMGSHTEAFF.

The rearrangement joins TRBV11-3 to TRBJ2-2, with TRBD2 identical over 13 bases. Germline CDR1 is SGHNT and CDR2 is YENEEA. V was clipped by 3 bases and J by 4 bases; unmatched bases: 8. This CDR3 spans 18 amino acids. The CDR3 protein is CASSFSGLAGDGTGELFF. The CDR3 nucleotides read TGTGCCAGCAGCTTCTCCGGACTAGCGGGAGACGGCACCGGGGAGCTGTTTTTT.

This chain uses TRBV6-7 with TRBJ1-2; possible D gene TRBD1, 5 bases. TRBV6-7 is an ORF; its function is uncertain. The CDR3 totals 17 residues. V shed 7 bases and J shed 8 bases, with 29 bases lying between them. The CDR3 DNA is TGTGCCAGCAATCCTATCGCCAGGGCGGTTAGAGGTAAGGGCTACACCTTC. Amino acids: CASNPIARAVRGKGYTF.

The chain has TRBV11-2 and TRBJ2-2, with D perhaps matching TRBD2 (6 bases). V gave up 5 bases and J gave up 7 bases, with 26 bases separating them. The CDR3 spans 18 residues. Germline CDR1 and CDR2: SGHAT and FQNNGV. The CDR3 DNA reads as TGTGCCAGCAGCCGACGGGGCTGGGTCGGGAGTGAGGGCGGGGAGCTGTTTTTT. Protein: CASSRRGWVGSEGGELFF. The full variable domain, with the rest looked up from reference TRBV11-2 and TRBJ2-2, is EAGVAQSPRYKIIEKRQSVAFWCNPISGHATLYWYQQILGQGPKLLIQFQNNGVVDDSQLPKDRFSAERLKGVDSTLKIQPAKLEDSAVYLCASSRRGWVGSEGGELFFGEGSRLTVL.

This sequence joins TRBV28 and TRBJ1-2; 7 bases agree with TRBD1. The CDR3 totals 16 residues. Germline loops: CDR1 MDHEN, CDR2 SYDVKM. V was clipped by 1 base and J by 4 bases; unmatched bases: 9. The CDR3 is CASSLFTGVYPYGYTF. Here the CDR3 DNA reads TGTGCCAGCAGTTTATTCACAGGGGTTTATCCCTATGGCTACACCTTC.

The chain joins TRBV9 to TRBJ1-1; TRBD1 is a possible D gene (6 bases). The V and J ends lost 4 bases and 0 bases respectively, with 13 bases between them. The CDR3 totals 15 residues. Germline CDR1 reads SGDLS; CDR2 reads YYNGEE. The CDR3 DNA is TGTGCCAGCAGCTTTACAGGGCGGCTGAACACTGAAGCTTTCTTT. Its protein is CASSFTGRLNTEAFF.

The rearrangement uses TRBV6-1 and TRBJ2-2; 7 bases are a match to TRBD1. The CDR3 totals 15 residues. CDR1 MNHNS and CDR2 SASEGT come from the germline V gene. V lost 6 bases, J lost 2 bases, and 6 bases stayed unmatched. The CDR3: CASRTTGFNTGELFF. CDR3 nucleotide sequence: TGTGCCAGCAGAACGACAGGGTTTAACACCGGGGAGCTGTTTTTT.

The DNA for the CDR3 is TGTGCCAGCAGTGGCCTCGGGACTCCCTATGGCTACACCTTC. It translates to CASSGLGTPYGYTF. The rearrangement joins TRBV28 to TRBJ1-2, with D perhaps TRBD1 (5 bases). CDR1 is MDHEN and CDR2 is SYDVKM in the germline V gene. CDR3 length: 14 amino acids. Between the trimmed V and J ends, which lost 5 bases and 4 bases, there was a span of 14 bases.

J is TRBJ2-7 and V is TRBV27; tentatively, D is TRBD1 (5 bases). CDR3 length equals 14 residues. In germline, CDR1 is MNHEY, CDR2 SMNVEV (reference sequence). The germline V and J ends were trimmed by 9 bases and 0 bases, with 15 bases remaining between them. CDR3 in DNA: TGTGCCAGTTCCAGGGTATATAGCTCCTACGAGCAGTACTTC. Translated, it gives CASSRVYSSYEQYF.

The chain couples TRBV5-4 to TRBJ1-2, with 10 bases identical to TRBD1. V shed 0 bases, J shed 2 bases, and the junction held 4 bases outside the gene matches. CDR1 and CDR2 from the germline V gene are SGHNT and YYREEE (reference sequence). The CDR3 contains 16 residues. The CDR3 DNA reads as TGTGCCAGCAGCTTGGGAGGGGACAGGGGAAACTATGGCTACACCTTC. Translation gives CASSLGGDRGNYGYTF.

This chain joins TRBV19 and TRBJ2-7; D perhaps matches TRBD2 (5 bases). V was clipped by 5 bases and J by 3 bases, with 14 bases between them. The CDR3 spans 14 residues. From germline, CDR1 is LNHDA and CDR2 SQIVND (reference sequence). CDR3 region: CASSLGLTYYEQYF. The CDR3 nucleotides read TGTGCCAGTAGTTTAGGACTGACGTACTACGAGCAGTACTTC.

The gene calls are TRBV5-4 and TRBJ2-7; 12 bases are shared with TRBD2. The ends lost 4 bases at V and 3 bases at J; junction bases unmatched: 5. CDR3 length equals 15 residues. Germline loops: CDR1 SGHNT, CDR2 YYREEE (reference sequence). The CDR3 sequence is CASSAGLAGLYEQYF. The CDR3 DNA is TGTGCCAGCAGCGCTGGACTAGCGGGGCTCTACGAGCAGTACTTC.

The gene calls are TRBV29-1 and TRBJ2-5, with 9 bases fitting TRBD1. The germline V gene encodes CDR1 SQVTM and CDR2 ANQGSEA. CDR3 length equals 15 residues. The trim removed 2 bases at V and 1 base at J, leaving 5 bases unmatched. As DNA, the CDR3 is TGCAGCGTTGAATGGGGGGACAGGGCCCAAGAGACCCAGTACTTC. Translated: CSVEWGDRAQETQYF. Combining the CDR3 with reference TRBV29-1 and TRBJ2-5 gives the whole variable domain SAVISQKPSRDICQRGTSLTIQCQVDSQVTMMFWYRQQPGQSLTLIATANQGSEATYESGFVIDKFPISRPNLTFSTLTVSNMSPEDSSIYLCSVEWGDRAQETQYFGPGTRLLVL.

The V gene is TRBV29-1, the J gene TRBJ2-7, with D maybe TRBD1 (6 bases). There are 12 residues in the CDR3. Germline V lookup: CDR1 SQVTM, CDR2 ANQGSEA. V dropped 7 bases and J dropped 2 bases, with 12 bases sitting between them. For the CDR3, the DNA is TGCAGCGCGTGGACAGAGACCTACGAGCAGTACTTC. Translated, it gives CSAWTETYEQYF.

The chain couples TRBV19 to TRBJ2-1, with 11 bases lining up with TRBD2. Looked up from germline, CDR1 is LNHDA and CDR2 is SQIVND (reference sequence). This CDR3 has 15 residues. V shed 7 bases, J shed 2 bases, and the junction held 4 bases outside the gene matches. The CDR3 bases are TGTGCCAGTAACCTAGCGGGAGGTACCTACAATGAGCAGTTCTTC. Protein product: CASNLAGGTYNEQFF.

CDR3 in DNA: TGTGCCAGCAGCCTATGGAATACAGGGGGCACTGAAGCTTTCTTT. Its protein product is CASSLWNTGGTEAFF. V and J are TRBV13 and TRBJ1-1; 8 nucleotides agree with TRBD1. Trimming at V came to 5 bases and at J to 4 bases, leaving 9 bases not matched to a gene. The CDR3 is 15 amino acids. Germline loops: CDR1 PRHDT, CDR2 FYEKMQ (reference sequence). The complete variable domain, with remaining parts taken from reference TRBV13 and TRBJ1-1, reads AAGVIQSPRHLIKEKRETATLKCYPIPRHDTVYWYQQGPGQDPQFLISFYEKMQSDKGSIPDRFSAQQFSDYHSELNMSSLELGDSALYFCASSLWNTGGTEAFFGQGTRLTVV.

V and J are TRBV9 and TRBJ1-3; the D is unclear. The CDR3 is 15 amino acids. Trimming removed 3 bases at V and 1 base at J, with 11 bases between. CDR1 SGDLS and CDR2 YYNGEE come from the germline V gene. The DNA for the CDR3 is TGTGCCAGCAGCGCACCTATCGGTTCTGGAAACACCATATATTTT. Amino acid sequence: CASSAPIGSGNTIYF.

The gene calls are TRBV19 and TRBJ2-3, with 9 bases aligning to TRBD2. The length of the CDR3 is 17 residues. Germline V CDR1 and CDR2: LNHDA, SQIVND (reference sequence). V dropped 0 bases and J dropped 7; count of bases not matched to a gene: 11. This chain's CDR3 is CASSIDRTSEGGNTQYF. The CDR3, as DNA: TGTGCCAGTAGTATAGATCGGACTAGCGAAGGGGGGAATACGCAGTATTTT.

The chain recombines TRBV30 with TRBJ1-2; TRBD1 is a possible D gene (5 bases). This CDR3 region has 16 residues. Germline CDR1 GTSNPN, CDR2 SVGIG (reference sequence). With 0 bases removed from V and 3 bases from J, the gap between germline ends came to 17 bases. The CDR3 DNA sequence: TGTGCCTGGAGTGTACCGATCCCGGACATCGACTATGGCTACACCTTC. The encoded protein is CAWSVPIPDIDYGYTF.

This rearrangement joins TRBV4-1 to TRBJ2-7; possible D gene TRBD1, 5 bases. Germline V gene lookup returns CDR1 MGHRA and CDR2 YSYEKL. Between the trimmed V and J ends, which lost 0 bases and 4 bases, there was a span of 16 bases. CDR3 length: 16 amino acids. Here the CDR3 DNA reads TGCGCCAGCAGCCAAGATTTGGGGCCTCCTCAGTACGAGCAGTACTTC. Encoded protein: CASSQDLGPPQYEQYF.

The chain has TRBV5-6 and TRBJ2-5; perhaps TRBD1 as D (6 bases). CDR1 and CDR2 from the germline V gene are SGHDT and YYEEEE. This CDR3 is built from 15 residues. V lost 3 bases, J lost 7 bases, and 19 bases lay in between. DNA of the CDR3: TGTGCCAGCAGCTCGCCTTGGACAGAGGCAGGGACCCAGTACTTC. Translated: CASSSPWTEAGTQYF.

A single count supports this clone. DNA of the CDR3: TGTGCCAGCAGTTTCACAGTCTCCTACGAGCAGTACTTC. This translates into CASSFTVSYEQYF. The chain joins TRBV27 to TRBJ2-7; D remains ambiguous. V lost 3 bases and J 0 bases, leaving 6 bases between the germline ends. The germline V gene has CDR1 MNHEY and CDR2 SMNVEV (reference sequence). The CDR3 is made up of 13 amino acids.

V gene TRBV27 combines with J gene TRBJ2-5; tentatively, D is TRBD1 (5 bases). The V end was cut by 5 bases, the J end by 1 base, with 14 bases between. The CDR3 sequence is 15 residues long. CDR1 and CDR2 from the germline V gene are MNHEY and SMNVEV (reference sequence). In DNA, the CDR3 is TGTGCCAGCAGTCCTACAGGCCCCTTCCAAGAGACCCAGTACTTC. Translation gives CASSPTGPFQETQYF.